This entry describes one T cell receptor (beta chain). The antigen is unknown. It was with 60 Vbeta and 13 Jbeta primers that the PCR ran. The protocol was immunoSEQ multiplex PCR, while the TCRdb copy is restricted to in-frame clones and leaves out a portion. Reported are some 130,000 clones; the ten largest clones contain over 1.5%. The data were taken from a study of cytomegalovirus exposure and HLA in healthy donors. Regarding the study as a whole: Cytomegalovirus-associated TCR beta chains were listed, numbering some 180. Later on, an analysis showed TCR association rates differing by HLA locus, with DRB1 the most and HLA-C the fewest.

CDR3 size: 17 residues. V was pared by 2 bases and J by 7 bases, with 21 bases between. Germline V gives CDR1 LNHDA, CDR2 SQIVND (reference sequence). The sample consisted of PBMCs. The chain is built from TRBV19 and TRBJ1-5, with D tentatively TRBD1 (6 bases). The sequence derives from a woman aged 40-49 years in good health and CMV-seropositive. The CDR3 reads CASSIQQGEITYQPQHF. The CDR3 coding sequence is TGTGCCAGTAGTATACAACAGGGAGAGATCACCTACCAGCCCCAGCATTTT. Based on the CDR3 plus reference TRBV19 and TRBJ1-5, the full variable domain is DGGITQSPKYLFRKEGQNVTLSCEQNLNHDAMYWYRQDPGQGLRLIYYSQIVNDFQKGDIAEGYSVSREKKESFPLTVTSAQKNPTAFYLCASSIQQGEITYQPQHFGDGTRLSIL.